This entry features one T cell receptor beta chain sequence. The germline V gene has CDR1 MNHEY and CDR2 SMNVEV (reference sequence). V lost 5 bases to trimming and J lost 9 bases; unmatched junction nucleotides: 10. The CDR3 is 17 residues long. These data belong to a study of patients and donors after allogeneic stem cell transplantation. A single record per CDR3 protein comes from TCRdb applying MiXCR to the RT-PCR reads. The repertoire holds about a million distinct CDR3 sequences, with more than 15% as singletons. The rearrangement uses TRBV27 and TRBJ2-1, with TRBD2 identical over 16 bases. The sample comprised blood, either unsorted or a sorted T cell fraction (not recorded which). This sequence was found in a human donor who was either an allogeneic HSCT recipient or a stem cell or donor lymphocyte infusion donor (not recorded which). It is not recorded whose cells these are; they may come from a transplant donor. The CDR3 region has the DNA TGTGCCAGCAGTCCCCCGGGACTAGCGGGAGGGCCGGGTGAGCAGTTCTTC. It is translated as CASSPPGLAGGPGEQFF.